Shown below are 27 T cell receptor beta chains from a single sample sequenced in a study of prognosis after radiotherapy for stage I lung cancer. TCR beta CDR3 was amplified from genomic DNA by two-round multiplex PCR. Primers were specific to each TRBV and TRBJ gene in first-round PCR. One entry per CDR3 protein results from TCRdb running MiXCR on the multiplex PCR reads. The sample records about 47,000 distinct CDR3 sequences, 30% to 40% being singletons. This specimen consisted of PBMCs, obtained before or after stereotactic body radiation therapy (not recorded which). These TCRs come from a donor of 50 years or more with non-small cell lung cancer.

This clonotype was observed many times. The gene calls are TRBV20-1 and TRBJ2-3; no reliable D call. V lost 0 bases and J lost 1, with 11 bases in between. Germline CDR1 and CDR2: DFQATT and SNEGSKA (reference sequence). This CDR3 has 15 residues. CDR3 region: CSARDFSLRTDTQYF. CDR3 nucleotide sequence: TGCAGTGCTAGAGATTTCTCGCTCCGCACAGATACGCAGTATTTT.

This clonotype was seen a few times. Since a much larger clone is just one base distant, this may be a read error. The rearrangement joins TRBV7-2 to TRBJ2-7; possible D gene TRBD2, 5 bases. Germline CDR1 and CDR2: SGHTA and FQGNSA. This CDR3 has 14 amino acids. V dropped 5 bases and J dropped 3 bases, with 14 bases sitting between them. Here the CDR3 DNA reads TGTGCCAGCAGCCCACGGGATACGTTCTACGAGCAGTACTTC. Protein sequence: CASSPRDTFYEQYF.

Points on this clonotype: This is likely a read error, given that the CDR3 carries no conserved phenylalanine or tryptophan at its end. The J gene is TRBJ2-3, the V gene TRBV5-1, with a weak D call TRBD2 (5 bases). The length of the CDR3 is 16 residues. CDR1 is SGHRS and CDR2 is YFSETQ in the germline V gene. The CDR3: CASSLAVSPSTDTQYV. In DNA, the CDR3 is TGCGCCAGCAGCTTGGCAGTGAGCCCTAGCACAGATACTCAGTATGTT.

The table lists this clonotype with many counts. The V and J genes are TRBV12-3 or TRBV12-4 and TRBJ2-3, with D perhaps matching TRBD2 (7 bases). V was pared by 3 bases and J by 6 bases, with 13 bases between. The CDR3 length is 14 residues. The CDR3 DNA reads as TGTGCCAGCAGTTTCGGGGGGCGAAGGGATACGCAGTATTTT. As protein: CASSFGGRRDTQYF.

This clonotype was seen many times. The J gene is TRBJ1-2, the V gene TRBV20-1; the D is unclear. V was trimmed by 6 bases and J by 4 bases, leaving 15 bases between them. The germline V gene has CDR1 DFQATT and CDR2 SNEGSKA (reference sequence). CDR3 length: 13 residues. DNA of the CDR3: TGCAGTGCCCTCCCCGGGGTTGGCTATGGCTACACCTTC. Amino acid sequence: CSALPGVGYGYTF.

This clonotype has ten or more counts. The chain links TRBV2 to TRBJ2-2, with D uncertain. This CDR3 is built from 14 residues. Trimming removed 7 bases at V and 1 base at J, with 10 bases between. Germline V gene lookup returns CDR1 SNHLY and CDR2 FYNNEI. CDR3 residues: CASKLAGNTGELFF. The CDR3 nucleotides are TGTGCCAGCAAACTCGCAGGGAACACCGGGGAGCTGTTTTTT. Full variable domain (missing parts from reference TRBV2 and TRBJ2-2): EPEVTQTPSHQVTQMGQEVILRCVPISNHLYFYWYRQILGQKVEFLVSFYNNEISEKSEIFDDQFSVERPDGSNFTLKIRSTKLEDSAMYFCASKLAGNTGELFFGEGSRLTVL.

This clonotype was counted at least ten times. The V call is TRBV24-1, the J call TRBJ2-5; tentatively, D is TRBD1 (7 bases). CDR3 length: 15 residues. The V gene's germline CDR1 is KGHDR and CDR2 SFDVKD. The V gene lost 4 bases and the J gene lost 4 bases, with 15 bases spanning the gap. DNA of the CDR3: TGTGCCACCAGTGACCCCAGGGGGGAAGGAGAGACCCAGTACTTC. It translates to CATSDPRGEGETQYF.

This clonotype was picked up one time. A much larger clone differs by one base, so this may be a read error. This rearrangement joins TRBV6-2 or TRBV6-3 to TRBJ2-5; D ambiguous. Between the trimmed V and J ends, which lost 5 bases and 5 bases, there was a span of 15 bases. CDR1 is MNHEY and CDR2 is SVGEGT in the germline V gene. The CDR3 sequence is 14 residues long. CDR3 amino acids: CASSPRQWSETQYF. The CDR3 DNA is TGTGCCAGCAGTCCCCGGCAGTGGTCGGAGACCCAGTACTTC.

The V and J genes are TRBV28 and TRBJ1-2; D unresolved. The CDR3 is made up of 12 amino acids. Trimming cost V 2 bases and J 5 bases, with 6 bases left between them. Per the germline V gene, CDR1 is MDHEN and CDR2 is SYDVKM. This CDR3 reads CASSLRVYGYTF. Here the CDR3 DNA reads TGTGCCAGCAGTTTAAGAGTATATGGCTACACCTTC.

This clonotype was seen many times. The gene calls are TRBV3-1 and TRBJ2-7; 8 bases are shared with TRBD1. The junction had 5 bases not matched to a gene; V was cut back by 6 bases and J by 10 bases. This CDR3 has 11 residues. Germline V CDR1 and CDR2: LGHDT, YNNKEL (reference sequence). CDR3 residues: CASRTGAEQYF. In DNA, the CDR3 is TGTGCCAGCAGGACAGGGGCAGAACAGTACTTC.

As concerns this clonotype: A much larger clone differs from this one at a single base, so this may be a read error. The chain uses TRBV11-3 and TRBJ2-3; D ambiguous. CDR3 length: 14 residues. Germline lookup yields CDR1 SGHNT and CDR2 YENEEA. The CDR3 reads CACSLEAKSSTQYF. The CDR3 DNA reads TGTGCCTGCAGCTTAGAGGCGAAGAGTAGTACGCAGTATTTT.

In its sample, this clonotype was seen many times. J is TRBJ2-5 and V is TRBV5-1; TRBD2 aligns across 12 bases. V trimming: 4 bases; J trimming: 2 bases; junction bases outside the gene matches: 6. This CDR3 contains 16 residues. Per germline, CDR1 SGHRS and CDR2 YFSETQ. This CDR3 is CASSVGTSGLQETQYF. CDR3 DNA: TGCGCCAGCAGCGTTGGGACTAGCGGGTTACAAGAGACCCAGTACTTC.

This clonotype has ten or more counts. The chain is built from TRBV4-3 and TRBJ2-3, with 7 positions matching TRBD2. Germline V CDR1 and CDR2: LGHNA, YSLEER. The CDR3 runs 16 residues. Trimming took 0 bases from V and 2 from J; bases not matched to a gene: 5. CDR3 nucleotide sequence: TGCGCCAGCAGCCAAGAAGGCGGGAGTAACACAGATACGCAGTATTTT. Its translation is CASSQEGGSNTDTQYF.

This clonotype is labeled as medium-sized. The chain recombines TRBV30 with TRBJ1-6; D unclear. CDR3 length: 13 amino acids. The V end was cut by 0 bases, the J end by 11 bases, with 11 bases between. The germline CDR1 and CDR2 sequences are GTSNPN and SVGIG (reference sequence). CDR3 coding DNA: TGTGCCTGGAGTGTACTAAGGAGGCCACCCCTCCACTTT. Its translation: CAWSVLRRPPLHF.

In this sample, this clonotype turned up many times. This chain connects TRBV5-1 to TRBJ2-5; 7 positions match TRBD2. Trimming cost V 4 bases and J 4 bases; bases outside gene matches: 10. The V gene's germline CDR1 is SGHRS and CDR2 YFSETQ. This CDR3 comprises 15 residues. In nucleotides, the CDR3 is TGCGCCAGCAGCGGGGAGGGAGCTATTGGAGAGACCCAGTACTTC. It translates to CASSGEGAIGETQYF.

Points on this clonotype: A read error may explain this, as a much larger clone is one base away. The CDR3 nucleotides are TGTGCCAGCATCCCCACCCCGACGGGGTACGAGCAGTACTTC. It yields the protein CASIPTPTGYEQYF. The gene calls are TRBV5-5 and TRBJ2-7, with TRBD2 as a possible D gene (5 bases). V was cut by 6 bases and J by 4 bases, with 17 bases left in between. The CDR3 loop spans 14 amino acids. Germline CDR1 SGHKS, CDR2 YYEKEE (reference sequence).

This clonotype was counted many times. The chain couples TRBV27 to TRBJ1-6, with D perhaps matching TRBD1 (6 bases). The germline gives CDR1 MNHEY, CDR2 SMNVEV (reference sequence). V was trimmed by 2 bases and J by 10 bases, leaving 9 bases between them. This CDR3 region has 13 residues. This chain's CDR3 is CASSLVGGSPLHF. For the CDR3, the DNA is TGTGCCAGCAGTTTAGTCGGGGGCTCACCCCTCCACTTT.

This clonotype was detected ten times or more. The chain carries TRBV6-1 and TRBJ2-1, with TRBD1 as a possible D gene (5 bases). The CDR3 runs to 14 residues. Trimming took 8 bases from V and 0 from J, leaving 11 bases between them. In germline, CDR1 is MNHNS, CDR2 SASEGT. CDR3 DNA sequence: TGTGCCAGCGCTATGGGGCCCTCCTACAATGAGCAGTTCTTC. Translated, it gives CASAMGPSYNEQFF.

This clonotype was recorded many times. J is TRBJ1-4 and V is TRBV6-2 or TRBV6-3, with 12 positions matching TRBD1. Germline V gene sequence: CDR1 MNHEY, CDR2 SVGEGT. Germline trimming cut 6 bases from V and 11 bases from J; bases unmatched to any gene: 10. This CDR3 spans 15 amino acids. The CDR3 coding sequence is TGTGCCAGCAGATCGCCCCGGGACAGGGGGCGGAAACTGTTTTTT. It is translated as CASRSPRDRGRKLFF.

As concerns this clonotype: This may come from a read error, since a much larger clone is one base off. The chain combines TRBV6-5 with TRBJ2-7; 12 nucleotides align to TRBD2. The CDR3 covers 17 residues. In germline, CDR1 is MNHEY, CDR2 SVGAGI. Losses at the gene ends were 2 bases for V and 3 bases for J; bases not matched to a gene: 8. The chain's CDR3 is CASSYDGTSGCHYEQYF. The CDR3 DNA follows: TGTGCCAGCAGTTACGACGGGACTAGCGGGTGTCACTACGAGCAGTACTTC.

In the case of this clonotype: Only one base separates this from a far larger clonotype, so it likely reflects a read error. CDR3 sequence: CASSGGGTSIHGELFF. The CDR3 nucleotides read TGTGCCAGCAGTGGTGGGGGGACTTCGATCCACGGGGAGCTGTTTTTT. This rearrangement joins TRBV9 to TRBJ2-2, with TRBD2 as a possible D gene (6 bases). The CDR3 length is 16 residues. Germline V gene lookup returns CDR1 SGDLS and CDR2 YYNGEE. The V gene lost 5 bases and the J gene lost 7 bases, with 21 bases spanning the gap.

The V and J genes are TRBV30 and TRBJ2-7; maybe TRBD2 (6 bases). The CDR3 is 14 amino acids. Germline V gene sequence: CDR1 GTSNPN, CDR2 SVGIG (reference sequence). The CDR3 DNA follows: TGTGCGATAGCGGAGGGCTTCCCTCCCTGGGAGAAGTACTTC. The encoded protein is CAIAEGFPPWEKYF.

To note about this clonotype: A much larger clone is a single base away; this may be a read error. The genes are TRBV6-5 and TRBJ2-5; 10 bases line up with TRBD1. In germline, CDR1 is MNHEY, CDR2 SVGAGI. The CDR3 spans 14 residues. CDR3 nucleotides: TGTGCCAGCAGTTCCGACAGGGGGCAAGAGAACCAGTACTTC. Residues: CASSSDRGQENQYF.

As for this clonotype: Since a much larger clone is just one base distant, this may be a read error. CDR3 nucleotides: TGTGCCAGCACCACAGGCACCACTGAAGATTTCTTT. The encoded protein is CASTTGTTEDFF. The chain employs TRBV6-2 or TRBV6-3 and TRBJ1-1; D possibly corresponds to TRBD1 (5 bases). The CDR3 spans 12 residues. Looked up from germline, CDR1 is MNHEY and CDR2 is SVGEGT.

This clonotype was recorded at least ten times. This chain joins TRBV20-1 and TRBJ2-1, with TRBD2 matching 11 bases. This CDR3 contains 14 residues. Trimming removed 1 base from V and 10 bases from J; junction bases left unmatched: 6. Germline-derived CDR1 and CDR2 are DFQATT and SNEGSKA (reference sequence). DNA of the CDR3: TGCAGTGCTAGAGGGGGACTAGCGGTACGGGAGCAGTTCTTC. Its translation is CSARGGLAVREQFF.

About this clonotype itself: This sequence may be a read error, since a much larger clone differs from it by one base. The V call is TRBV18, the J call TRBJ2-1; 9 bases match TRBD1. Germline CDR1 and CDR2: KGHSH and LQKENI. V shed 2 bases and J 8 bases; nucleotides not matched to a gene: 7. The CDR3 is made up of 15 amino acids. CDR3 coding DNA: TGTGCCAGCTCACCAAGTACAGGGGGCGCGCATGAGCAGTTCTTC. Translating it yields CASSPSTGGAHEQFF.

This clonotype has more than one count but fewer than ten. V is TRBV11-2 and J is TRBJ2-3; a weak D match, TRBD2 (6 bases). Trimming removed 1 base from V and 5 bases from J, with 19 bases in between. Germline CDR1 is SGHAT and CDR2 is FQNNGV. This CDR3 region has 17 residues. CDR3 DNA sequence: TGTGCCAGCAGCTTAGGGCGACTAGAGGGTGCGAGAGATACGCAGTATTTT. It yields the protein CASSLGRLEGARDTQYF.